This T cell receptor beta chain was recovered during a study of Tregs in tolerant kidney transplant recipients. V was trimmed by 1 base and J by 7 bases, leaving 9 bases between them. This CDR3 comprises 13 residues. CDR1 is SGHRS, CDR2 YFSETQ, per germline. The assay was immunoSEQ multiplex PCR, and TCRdb's table has in-frame clones only and misses some. Seen here are 46,000 or so clones, roughly nine tenths observed once, and the top ten hold about 0.7%. The clonotype was recovered from a human donor in good health. The chain is built from TRBV5-1 and TRBJ2-1; possible D gene TRBD2, 6 bases. The sample comprised Tregs from blood. CDR3 sequence reads: CASSLNRGNEQFF. DNA of the CDR3: TGCGCCAGCAGCTTGAATCGGGGGAATGAGCAGTTCTTC.